Listed below are T cell receptor beta chains from one sample, sequenced in a study of OX40 agonist ivuxolimab in advanced cancers. Generated by immunoSEQ multiplex PCR, the TCRdb table keeps only in-frame clones and is missing some. The sample carries around 60,000 clones, around 79% recorded once. Sequencing used CD4+ or CD8+ T cells sorted from blood, obtained in a trial of the OX40 agonist ivuxolimab. The receptors come from an adult with an advanced solid tumor such as melanoma, head and neck, liver or kidney cancer. The CDR3 runs from the conserved cysteine through the conserved F or W. D genes are given only for firm matches. Clone size is shown for a subset of rows, as once, few, many or a class of expanded clone.

length: 18
V: TRBV27
size: -
J: TRBJ1-1
D: TRBD1
DNA: TGTGCCAGCAGTTTATCCCCGGGACAGGGGGCGAGTGACACTGAAGCTTTCTTT
CDR3: CASSLSPGQGASDTEAFF

length: 16
V: TRBV4-2
size: -
J: TRBJ1-3
D: -
DNA: TGTGCCAGCAGCCAAGATAGAAGGGGAGCTGGAAACACCATATATTTT
CDR3: CASSQDRRGAGNTIYF

length: 13
V: TRBV2
size: -
J: TRBJ1-2
D: -
DNA: TGTGCCAGCATGTTGGGCGCGAACTATGGCTACACCTTC
CDR3: CASMLGANYGYTF

length: 16
V: TRBV30
size: -
J: TRBJ1-5
D: -
DNA: TGTGCCTGGAGCCTAACGGGACACCTGCCTGATCAGCCCCAGCATTTT
CDR3: CAWSLTGHLPDQPQHF

length: 14
V: TRBV19
size: -
J: TRBJ2-1
D: -
DNA: TGTGCCAGCAAGGGGGGACCTTACTACAATGAGCAGTTCTTC
CDR3: CASKGGPYYNEQFF

length: 14
V: TRBV5-1
size: -
J: TRBJ2-7
D: TRBD2
DNA: TGCGCCAGCAGCCCGGGACTAGCGGGGGACGAGCAGTACTTC
CDR3: CASSPGLAGDEQYF

length: 14
V: TRBV5-1
size: -
J: TRBJ1-2
D: -
DNA: TGCGCCAGCAGCATAGACCTCCCAATCTATGGCTACACCTTC
CDR3: CASSIDLPIYGYTF

length: 13
V: TRBV2
size: once
J: TRBJ2-7
D: -
DNA: TGTGCCAGCAGACTCACGATTTCCTACGAGCAGTACTTC
CDR3: CASRLTISYEQYF

length: 17
V: TRBV6-4
size: -
J: TRBJ1-2
D: -
DNA: TGTGCCAGCAGTAGCACAGATCTCCAGGGGCTCCTCGGAGGCTACACCTTC
CDR3: CASSSTDLQGLLGGYTF

length: 14
V: TRBV9
size: once
J: TRBJ2-7
D: -
DNA: TGTGCCAGCAGCGTAGTGGGAATTGGAGGAGAGCAGTACTTC
CDR3: CASSVVGIGGEQYF

length: 15
V: TRBV4-1
size: -
J: TRBJ2-7
D: TRBD2
DNA: TGCGCCAGCAGCCAAGTAGCCGCGGGAGTGTGGGAGCAGTACTTC
CDR3: CASSQVAAGVWEQYF

length: 13
V: TRBV10-3
size: -
J: TRBJ1-6
D: -
DNA: TGTGCCATCAGTGAGTCGGACGGGGGAACCCTCCACTTT
CDR3: CAISESDGGTLHF

length: 13
V: TRBV19
size: -
J: TRBJ1-1
D: -
DNA: TGTGCCAGTAACACAGGGACCGGCGCTGAAGCTTTCTTT
CDR3: CASNTGTGAEAFF

length: 15
V: TRBV27
size: -
J: TRBJ1-1
D: -
DNA: TGTGCCAGCAGTTTATCGAGGGGGGCTGTCACTGAAGCTTTCTTT
CDR3: CASSLSRGAVTEAFF

length: 14
V: TRBV19
size: -
J: TRBJ2-7
D: -
DNA: TGTGCCAGTAGGCAACAGGTAGGAGTCTACGAGCAGTACTTC
CDR3: CASRQQVGVYEQYF

length: 15
V: TRBV7-2
size: once
J: TRBJ2-7
D: -
DNA: TGTGCCAGCAGCTACCGGATCCCACAGATCTACGAGCAGTACTTC
CDR3: CASSYRIPQIYEQYF

length: 14
V: TRBV30
size: -
J: TRBJ1-2
D: -
DNA: TGTGCCTGGTTCGCTCAAAGCGTAAACTATGGCTACACCTTC
CDR3: CAWFAQSVNYGYTF

length: 13
V: TRBV30
size: -
J: TRBJ2-1
D: -
DNA: TGTGCCTGGAGTAAAAACGGGGTCAATGAGCAGTTCTTC
CDR3: CAWSKNGVNEQFF

length: 16
V: TRBV28
size: -
J: TRBJ1-6
D: -
DNA: TGTGCCAGCAGGGACCCCGGGTACAGGACTAATTCACCCCTCCACTTT
CDR3: CASRDPGYRTNSPLHF

length: 11
V: TRBV30
size: -
J: TRBJ2-3
D: -
DNA: TGTGCCTGGAGGAGCGCAGATACGCAGTATTTT
CDR3: CAWRSADTQYF

length: 12
V: TRBV7-9
size: -
J: TRBJ2-5
D: -
DNA: TGTGCCAGCAGCAACAACAGGGATAAGCAGTACTTC
CDR3: CASSNNRDKQYF

length: 13
V: TRBV5-4
size: -
J: TRBJ1-2
D: -
DNA: TGTGCCAGCAGCTACCCCGAGGACTATGGCTACACCTTC
CDR3: CASSYPEDYGYTF

length: 13
V: TRBV5-1
size: -
J: TRBJ1-6
D: -
DNA: TGCGCCAGCAGCCCCGCATATAATTCACCCCTCCACTTT
CDR3: CASSPAYNSPLHF

length: 15
V: TRBV7-9
size: once
J: TRBJ2-3
D: -
DNA: TGTGCCAGCAGCTTACCCCCCCCCGCTACAGATACGCAGTATTTT
CDR3: CASSLPPPATDTQYF

length: 14
V: TRBV19
size: -
J: TRBJ2-7
D: TRBD2
DNA: TGTGCCAGTAGTCGCGGGGGTCCCTCCTACGAGCAGTACTTC
CDR3: CASSRGGPSYEQYF

length: 13
V: TRBV7-2
size: -
J: TRBJ2-3
D: TRBD2
DNA: TGTGCCAGCAGCCCTCAGCGGGGAGATACGCAGTATTTT
CDR3: CASSPQRGDTQYF

length: 15
V: TRBV5-5
size: -
J: TRBJ1-6
D: -
DNA: TGTGCCAGCAGCTCAGCCGGGTCCTATAATTCACCCCTCCACTTT
CDR3: CASSSAGSYNSPLHF

length: 16
V: TRBV9
size: -
J: TRBJ1-1
D: -
DNA: TGTGCCAGCAGCGTAGGTCTAGGCTATCGGCAGAGCGAAGCTTTCTTT
CDR3: CASSVGLGYRQSEAFF

length: 18
V: TRBV6-1
size: -
J: TRBJ1-5
D: TRBD1
DNA: TGTGCCAGCAGTGAACGGGGACAGGCGATGTATAGCAATCAGCCCCAGCATTTT
CDR3: CASSERGQAMYSNQPQHF

length: 12
V: TRBV28
size: few
J: TRBJ2-7
D: -
DNA: TGTGCCAGCAGCCAGGAGGGCGCCGAGCAGTACTTC
CDR3: CASSQEGAEQYF

length: 18
V: TRBV6-1
size: -
J: TRBJ2-7
D: TRBD2
DNA: TGTGCCAGCAGTGAACTCACAGACAGGACTAGCCTGACCTACGAGCAGTACTTC
CDR3: CASSELTDRTSLTYEQYF

length: 14
V: TRBV7-7
size: -
J: TRBJ2-2
D: -
DNA: TGTGCTAGCAGCTCACAGGCCGGCACCGGGGAGCTGTTTTTT
CDR3: CASSSQAGTGELFF

length: 13
V: TRBV7-6
size: once
J: TRBJ2-1
D: -
DNA: TGTGCCAGCAGCTCCTTGGACACCAATGAGCAGTTCTTC
CDR3: CASSSLDTNEQFF

length: 15
V: TRBV5-1
size: few
J: TRBJ2-1
D: TRBD2
DNA: TGCGCCAGCAGCGCCCCGGGACTAGCGGGGGGCGAGCAGTTCTTC
CDR3: CASSAPGLAGGEQFF

length: 13
V: TRBV2
size: -
J: TRBJ2-7
D: -
DNA: TGTGCCAGCACGGCAGGGGGGACGGGGGAGCAGTACTTC
CDR3: CASTAGGTGEQYF

length: 18
V: TRBV11-2
size: -
J: TRBJ2-7
D: TRBD2
DNA: TGTGCCAGCAGCTTAGCTCTAGGACTAGCGGGAGATTTCTACGAGCAGTACTTC
CDR3: CASSLALGLAGDFYEQYF

length: 12
V: TRBV28
size: -
J: TRBJ1-4
D: -
DNA: TGTGCCAGCAGGGTCTGGGGGGAAAAACTGTTTTTT
CDR3: CASRVWGEKLFF

length: 11
V: TRBV5-8
size: -
J: TRBJ2-7
D: -
DNA: TGTGCCAGCAGCTTATTTTACGAGCAGTACTTC
CDR3: CASSLFYEQYF

length: 15
V: TRBV6-5
size: -
J: TRBJ2-3
D: -
DNA: TGTGCCAGCAGTTACTCTGGGGGGCAAACAGATACGCAGTATTTT
CDR3: CASSYSGGQTDTQYF

length: 15
V: TRBV9
size: -
J: TRBJ1-1
D: -
DNA: TGTGCCAGCAGCGCACCCTCCGGGGGCAGGACTGAAGCTTTCTTT
CDR3: CASSAPSGGRTEAFF

length: 15
V: TRBV9
size: -
J: TRBJ2-3
D: TRBD2
DNA: TGTGCCAGCAGCGCTCTAGCGGGGGTAGGAGATACGCAGTATTTT
CDR3: CASSALAGVGDTQYF

length: 12
V: TRBV7-9
size: -
J: TRBJ2-5
D: -
DNA: TGTGCCAGCAGCTCCTACATGGAGACCCAGTACTTC
CDR3: CASSSYMETQYF

length: 15
V: TRBV7-2
size: -
J: TRBJ2-3
D: TRBD1
DNA: TGTGCCAGCACCCCCGGACAGGTCGACACAGATACGCAGTATTTT
CDR3: CASTPGQVDTDTQYF

length: 17
V: TRBV5-5
size: -
J: TRBJ2-3
D: TRBD2
DNA: TGTGCCAGCAGCTTGAGGGGGACTAGCGGTTCCACAGATACGCAGTATTTT
CDR3: CASSLRGTSGSTDTQYF

length: 14
V: TRBV7-9
size: -
J: TRBJ2-3
D: TRBD1
DNA: TGTGCCAGCAGCTTCGGACAGGGGACAGATACGCAGTATTTT
CDR3: CASSFGQGTDTQYF

length: 15
V: TRBV4-1
size: -
J: TRBJ2-5
D: -
DNA: TGCGCCAGCAGCCCGCAACCGACTATAAAAGAGACCCAGTACTTC
CDR3: CASSPQPTIKETQYF

length: 14
V: TRBV19
size: -
J: TRBJ1-4
D: TRBD1
DNA: TGTGCCAGTAGTTCGGGACAGGCCCCCGAAAAACTGTTTTTT
CDR3: CASSSGQAPEKLFF

length: 16
V: TRBV6-1
size: -
J: TRBJ2-1
D: -
DNA: TGTGCCAGCAGTGCTCGGCTTATGAACCCCTACAATGAGCAGTTCTTC
CDR3: CASSARLMNPYNEQFF